Listed below are T cell receptor beta chains from one sample, sequenced in a study of blood T cells in healthy people across ages. From the 5' RACE reads, TCRdb called clonotypes with MiXCR, one entry per CDR3 protein. There are 2 million or so distinct CDR3 sequences in the sample; less than 50% occur only once, and 2% to 2.5% lies in the top ten. What was sequenced was blood. The receptors shown here come from a woman aged 40 to 49 in good health. The CDR3 runs from the conserved cysteine through the conserved F or W. D genes are given only for firm matches. Some rows have no size entry. The others give once, few or many, or a class for an expanded clone.

d_gene: TRBD2; abundance: NA; j_gene: TRBJ2-1; v_gene: TRBV20-1; CDR3nt: TGCAGTGCTAGAGGGGGCGGGGGGCCAAACTCCTACAATGAGCAGTTCTTC; CDR3aa: CSARGGGGPNSYNEQFF
d_gene: NA; abundance: NA; j_gene: TRBJ2-3; v_gene: TRBV2; CDR3nt: TGTGCCACTTCGGACCCCCTGGGGGCCACAGATACGCAGTATTTT; CDR3aa: CATSDPLGATDTQYF
d_gene: NA; abundance: NA; j_gene: TRBJ2-5; v_gene: TRBV20-1; CDR3nt: TGCGGTGCTCAACAGCAAGAGACCCAGTACTTC; CDR3aa: CGAQQQETQYF
d_gene: NA; abundance: few; j_gene: TRBJ2-3; v_gene: TRBV4-3; CDR3nt: TGCGCCAGCAGCCAACGCGCGGGGGCATCAGGAACGCAGTATTTT; CDR3aa: CASSQRAGASGTQYF
d_gene: NA; abundance: NA; j_gene: TRBJ2-1; v_gene: TRBV6-1; CDR3nt: TGTGCCAGCAGTGAAGAGTGGGATGAGCAGTTCTTC; CDR3aa: CASSEEWDEQFF
d_gene: TRBD1; abundance: NA; j_gene: TRBJ1-4; v_gene: TRBV20-1; CDR3nt: TGCAGTGCTAAGGGGACAGCAACTAATGAAAAACTGTTTTTT; CDR3aa: CSAKGTATNEKLFF
d_gene: NA; abundance: NA; j_gene: TRBJ1-4; v_gene: TRBV7-9; CDR3nt: TGTGCCAGCAGCCCCTGGGGGTTGGAGGAAAAACTGTTTTTT; CDR3aa: CASSPWGLEEKLFF
d_gene: TRBD1; abundance: few; j_gene: TRBJ2-3; v_gene: TRBV20-1; CDR3nt: TGCAGTGCTGGGGGACAGGGGTATTCCACAGATACGCAGTATTTT; CDR3aa: CSAGGQGYSTDTQYF
d_gene: NA; abundance: few; j_gene: TRBJ2-7; v_gene: TRBV7-2; CDR3nt: TGTGCCAGCTCTCGGTCGGCCCCCTACGAGCAGTACTTC; CDR3aa: CASSRSAPYEQYF
d_gene: TRBD2; abundance: few; j_gene: TRBJ2-1; v_gene: TRBV4-2; CDR3nt: TGTGCCAGCAGCCAAGTCGACGGGGGGGCGATAAACAATGAGCAGTTCTTC; CDR3aa: CASSQVDGGAINNEQFF